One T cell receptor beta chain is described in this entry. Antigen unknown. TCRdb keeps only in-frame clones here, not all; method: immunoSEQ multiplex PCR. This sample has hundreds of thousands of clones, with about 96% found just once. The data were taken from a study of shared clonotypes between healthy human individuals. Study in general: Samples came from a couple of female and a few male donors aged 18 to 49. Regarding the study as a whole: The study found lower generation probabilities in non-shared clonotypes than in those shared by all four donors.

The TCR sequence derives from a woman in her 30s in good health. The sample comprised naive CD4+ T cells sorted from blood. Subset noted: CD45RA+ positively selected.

This CDR3 is CASSQAGFEATQYF. Here the CDR3 DNA reads TGTGCCAGCAGCCAAGCTGGATTTGAGGCCACCCAGTACTTC. V and J are TRBV4-2 and TRBJ2-5; the D is unclear. The CDR3 has 14 amino acids. Between the trimmed V and J ends, which lost 1 base and 8 bases, there was a span of 14 bases. Germline-derived CDR1 and CDR2 are LGHNA and YNFKEQ.